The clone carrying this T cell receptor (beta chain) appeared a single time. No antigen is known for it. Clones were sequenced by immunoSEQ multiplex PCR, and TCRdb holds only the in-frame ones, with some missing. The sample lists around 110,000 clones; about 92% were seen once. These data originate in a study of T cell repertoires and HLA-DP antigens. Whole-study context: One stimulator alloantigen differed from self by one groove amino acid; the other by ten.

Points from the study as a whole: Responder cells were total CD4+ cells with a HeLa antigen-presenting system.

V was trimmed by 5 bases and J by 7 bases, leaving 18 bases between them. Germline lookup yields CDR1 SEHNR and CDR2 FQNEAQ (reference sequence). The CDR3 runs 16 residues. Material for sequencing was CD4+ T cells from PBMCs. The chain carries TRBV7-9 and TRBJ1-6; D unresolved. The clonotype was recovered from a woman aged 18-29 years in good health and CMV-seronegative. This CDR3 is CASSARVGLANSPLHF. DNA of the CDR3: TGTGCCAGCAGCGCCCGGGTAGGGCTGGCGAATTCACCCCTCCACTTT.